The rows below give T cell receptor beta chains drawn from one sample of a study of response to subunit inactivated influenza vaccine. TCRdb fed the RT-PCR reads into MiXCR, producing one record per CDR3 protein. Counted here are about 700,000 distinct CDR3 sequences, 14% occurring once; the ten biggest clones make up approximately 7.6%. This material consisted of PBMCs from blood, taken around 15 days before vaccination. All receptors come from a man in his forties or fifties who received an inactivated influenza vaccine. Both conserved end residues are part of each CDR3. Fields, in order: V gene, D gene, clone size, J gene, CDR3 protein, CDR3 DNA. D genes are given only for firm matches. Size is stated for part of the rows, as once, few or many counts, or as a class when the clone is expanded.

v_call: TRBV7-2
d_call: TRBD1
clone_size: few
j_call: TRBJ1-5
cdr3_aa: CASSLGGGRGQPQHF
cdr3_nt: TGTGCCAGCAGCTTAGGAGGGGGCCGGGGTCAGCCCCAGCATTTT

v_call: TRBV20-1
d_call: TRBD1
clone_size: few
j_call: TRBJ2-7
cdr3_aa: CSARNTGGRYEQYF
cdr3_nt: TGCAGTGCTAGAAATACAGGGGGCCGATACGAGCAGTACTTC

v_call: TRBV5-8
d_call: NA
clone_size: NA
j_call: TRBJ1-2
cdr3_aa: CASSLAVNYGYTF
cdr3_nt: TGTGCCAGCAGCTTGGCGGTTAACTATGGCTACACCTTC

v_call: TRBV6-5
d_call: NA
clone_size: NA
j_call: TRBJ2-2
cdr3_aa: CASSFLAGLGLTGELFF
cdr3_nt: TGTGCCAGCAGTTTCCTGGCGGGACTGGGGCTCACCGGGGAGCTGTTTTTT

v_call: TRBV5-1
d_call: NA
clone_size: few
j_call: TRBJ2-2
cdr3_aa: CASRETDTGELFF
cdr3_nt: TGCGCCAGCAGGGAAACAGACACCGGGGAGCTGTTTTTT

v_call: TRBV29-1
d_call: NA
clone_size: NA
j_call: TRBJ1-4
cdr3_aa: CSVALGGRGEKLFF
cdr3_nt: TGCAGCGTCGCGCTGGGGGGGCGGGGTGAAAAACTGTTTTTT

v_call: TRBV20-1
d_call: TRBD1
clone_size: few
j_call: TRBJ1-4
cdr3_aa: CSATTGVEEKLFF
cdr3_nt: TGCAGTGCAACTACAGGGGTGGAAGAAAAACTGTTTTTT

v_call: TRBV29-1
d_call: NA
clone_size: NA
j_call: TRBJ1-2
cdr3_aa: CSARYQGYGYTF
cdr3_nt: TGCAGCGCAAGATATCAGGGATATGGCTACACCTTC

v_call: TRBV20-1
d_call: NA
clone_size: few
j_call: TRBJ2-7
cdr3_aa: CSAGDAEQYF
cdr3_nt: TGCAGTGCTGGCGACGCCGAGCAGTACTTC

v_call: TRBV3-1
d_call: TRBD2
clone_size: few
j_call: TRBJ2-3
cdr3_aa: CASSQRGLAGGTDTQYF
cdr3_nt: TGTGCCAGCAGCCAAAGGGGACTAGCGGGAGGCACAGATACGCAGTATTTT

v_call: TRBV7-8
d_call: NA
clone_size: many
j_call: TRBJ1-5
cdr3_aa: CASSLGAGVGQPQHF
cdr3_nt: TGTGCCAGCAGCTTAGGTGCAGGGGTGGGTCAGCCCCAGCATTTT

v_call: TRBV3-1
d_call: NA
clone_size: few
j_call: TRBJ2-5
cdr3_aa: CASSQRTVKETQYF
cdr3_nt: TGTGCCAGCAGCCAACGGACAGTGAAAGAGACCCAGTACTTC

v_call: TRBV3-1
d_call: NA
clone_size: NA
j_call: TRBJ1-2
cdr3_aa: CASRQQGGVVYTF
cdr3_nt: TGTGCCAGCAGGCAACAGGGAGGAGTAGTCTACACCTTC

v_call: TRBV18
d_call: TRBD2
clone_size: few
j_call: TRBJ2-7
cdr3_aa: CASSPSLAAEQYF
cdr3_nt: TGTGCCAGCTCACCATCGCTAGCGGCCGAGCAGTACTTC

v_call: TRBV4-3
d_call: TRBD1
clone_size: NA
j_call: TRBJ2-3
cdr3_aa: CASRPGQGVAKQYF
cdr3_nt: TGCGCCAGCAGACCGGGACAGGGGGTAGCAAAGCAGTATTTT

v_call: TRBV18
d_call: NA
clone_size: few
j_call: TRBJ2-1
cdr3_aa: CASSPVIGVVYNEQFF
cdr3_nt: TGTGCCAGCTCACCAGTAATCGGGGTGGTCTACAATGAGCAGTTCTTC

v_call: TRBV4-2
d_call: NA
clone_size: few
j_call: TRBJ1-2
cdr3_aa: CASSPTETNYGYTF
cdr3_nt: TGTGCCAGCAGCCCGACAGAAACTAACTATGGCTACACCTTC

v_call: TRBV30
d_call: TRBD2
clone_size: NA
j_call: TRBJ2-5
cdr3_aa: CAWSTPSGIGGTQYF
cdr3_nt: TGTGCCTGGAGTACCCCCAGCGGGATTGGGGGGACCCAGTACTTC

v_call: TRBV5-1
d_call: NA
clone_size: NA
j_call: TRBJ2-1
cdr3_aa: CASSLGGLSSYNEQFF
cdr3_nt: TGCGCCAGCAGCTTAGGGGGGCTCAGCTCCTACAATGAGCAGTTCTTC

v_call: TRBV20-1
d_call: TRBD1
clone_size: few
j_call: TRBJ1-2
cdr3_aa: CSATEGASYGYTF
cdr3_nt: TGCAGTGCTACCGAGGGGGCCAGTTATGGCTACACCTTC

v_call: TRBV2
d_call: NA
clone_size: NA
j_call: TRBJ2-5
cdr3_aa: CASSEQRQETQYF
cdr3_nt: TGTGCCAGCAGTGAGCAACGCCAAGAGACCCAGTACTTC

v_call: TRBV5-1
d_call: NA
clone_size: few
j_call: TRBJ2-5
cdr3_aa: CASSLGYGGFETQYF
cdr3_nt: TGCGCCAGCAGCTTGGGATATGGGGGGTTTGAGACCCAGTACTTC

v_call: TRBV4-1
d_call: TRBD1
clone_size: few
j_call: TRBJ2-5
cdr3_aa: CASSQRNPNRGLETQYF
cdr3_nt: TGCGCCAGCAGCCAAAGGAACCCGAACAGGGGTCTAGAGACCCAGTACTTC

v_call: TRBV7-2
d_call: TRBD1
clone_size: NA
j_call: TRBJ1-1
cdr3_aa: CASSPRDRVFPEAFF
cdr3_nt: TGTGCCAGCAGCCCGAGGGACAGGGTGTTCCCTGAAGCTTTCTTT

v_call: TRBV10-3
d_call: TRBD2
clone_size: few
j_call: TRBJ2-7
cdr3_aa: CAISEGLAAYEQYF
cdr3_nt: TGTGCCATCAGTGAAGGACTAGCGGCCTACGAGCAGTACTTC

v_call: TRBV24-1
d_call: TRBD1
clone_size: once
j_call: TRBJ1-2
cdr3_aa: CAIGTGAGYGYSF
cdr3_nt: TGTGCCATCGGGACAGGGGCCGGATATGGCTACTCCTTC

v_call: TRBV5-5
d_call: NA
clone_size: NA
j_call: TRBJ2-5
cdr3_aa: CASYIELGRQETQYF
cdr3_nt: TGTGCCAGCTACATCGAACTCGGCAGGCAAGAGACCCAGTACTTC

v_call: TRBV4-1
d_call: TRBD2
clone_size: many
j_call: TRBJ2-2
cdr3_aa: CASRRLPGLAGAGTGELFF
cdr3_nt: TGCGCCAGCAGGCGGCTCCCCGGACTAGCGGGGGCAGGGACCGGGGAGCTGTTTTTT

v_call: TRBV3-1
d_call: TRBD1
clone_size: many
j_call: TRBJ2-1
cdr3_aa: CASSQFNRGAEQFF
cdr3_nt: TGTGCCAGCAGCCAATTCAACAGGGGAGCTGAGCAGTTCTTC

v_call: TRBV12-3/TRBV12-4
d_call: NA
clone_size: few
j_call: TRBJ2-3
cdr3_aa: CASSFWGGTDTQYF
cdr3_nt: TGTGCCAGCAGTTTTTGGGGAGGCACAGATACGCAGTATTTT

v_call: TRBV28
d_call: TRBD2
clone_size: few
j_call: TRBJ2-5
cdr3_aa: CASSPGTSGSRETQYF
cdr3_nt: TGTGCCAGCAGTCCAGGGACTAGCGGGAGTAGGGAGACCCAGTACTTC

v_call: TRBV7-9
d_call: TRBD1
clone_size: NA
j_call: TRBJ2-7
cdr3_aa: CASSHTGEWYEQYF
cdr3_nt: TGTGCCAGCAGCCACACAGGGGAATGGTACGAGCAGTACTTC

v_call: TRBV27
d_call: TRBD2
clone_size: few
j_call: TRBJ2-7
cdr3_aa: CASTSIGGLAGGLYEQYF
cdr3_nt: TGTGCCAGCACTTCGATCGGGGGACTAGCGGGAGGGTTATACGAGCAGTACTTC

v_call: TRBV14
d_call: TRBD2
clone_size: NA
j_call: TRBJ2-7
cdr3_aa: CASSQAGGQVREQYF
cdr3_nt: TGTGCCAGCAGCCAAGCGGGAGGGCAGGTGCGGGAGCAGTACTTC

v_call: TRBV7-9
d_call: TRBD2
clone_size: NA
j_call: TRBJ2-1
cdr3_aa: CASSFLPGLAYNEQFF
cdr3_nt: TGTGCCAGCAGCTTCCTTCCGGGACTAGCTTACAATGAGCAGTTCTTC

v_call: TRBV7-3
d_call: NA
clone_size: few
j_call: TRBJ2-1
cdr3_aa: CASSPLSSSYNEQFF
cdr3_nt: TGTGCCAGCAGCCCCCTGTCTAGCTCCTACAATGAGCAGTTCTTC

v_call: TRBV7-2
d_call: NA
clone_size: NA
j_call: TRBJ2-5
cdr3_aa: CASSHGAETQYF
cdr3_nt: TGTGCCAGCAGCCATGGGGCTGAGACCCAGTACTTC

v_call: TRBV10-3
d_call: TRBD2
clone_size: NA
j_call: TRBJ2-2
cdr3_aa: CAISDRGLAGSGELFF
cdr3_nt: TGTGCCATCAGTGACCGGGGACTAGCGGGATCCGGGGAGCTGTTTTTT

v_call: TRBV5-5
d_call: NA
clone_size: NA
j_call: TRBJ2-2
cdr3_aa: CASTGTGARTGELFF
cdr3_nt: TGTGCCAGCACCGGGACGGGAGCACGCACCGGGGAGCTGTTTTTT

v_call: TRBV15
d_call: NA
clone_size: NA
j_call: TRBJ2-7
cdr3_aa: CATSRADGAKNF
cdr3_nt: TGTGCCACCAGCAGAGCGGACGGAGCAAAGAACTTC

v_call: TRBV7-6
d_call: NA
clone_size: many
j_call: TRBJ2-5
cdr3_aa: CASSLALGFQETQYF
cdr3_nt: TGTGCCAGCAGCTTAGCCCTGGGGTTCCAAGAGACCCAGTACTTC

v_call: TRBV11-2
d_call: TRBD1
clone_size: NA
j_call: TRBJ1-2
cdr3_aa: CASSLEARGPPGKGYTF
cdr3_nt: TGTGCCAGCAGCTTAGAGGCCAGGGGGCCGCCCGGGAAGGGCTACACCTTC

v_call: TRBV15
d_call: NA
clone_size: NA
j_call: TRBJ2-6
cdr3_aa: CATSMDGLFGANVLTF
cdr3_nt: TGTGCCACCAGCATGGACGGTCTGTTTGGGGCCAACGTCCTGACTTTC

v_call: TRBV20-1
d_call: NA
clone_size: NA
j_call: TRBJ2-7
cdr3_aa: CSASQAGLYEQYF
cdr3_nt: TGCAGTGCTAGTCAAGCAGGCCTATACGAGCAGTACTTC

v_call: TRBV20-1
d_call: TRBD1
clone_size: few
j_call: TRBJ2-7
cdr3_aa: CSAKRTGVHEQYF
cdr3_nt: TGCAGTGCTAAGAGGACAGGGGTCCACGAGCAGTACTTC

v_call: TRBV5-5
d_call: NA
clone_size: NA
j_call: TRBJ2-7
cdr3_aa: CASSPGRTYEQYF
cdr3_nt: TGTGCCAGCAGCCCCGGCCGCACCTACGAGCAGTACTTC

v_call: TRBV11-1
d_call: NA
clone_size: few
j_call: TRBJ2-6
cdr3_aa: CASSSYGRTMISGANVLTF
cdr3_nt: TGTGCCAGCAGCTCATATGGGAGGACGATGATCTCTGGGGCCAACGTCCTGACTTTC

v_call: TRBV18
d_call: NA
clone_size: NA
j_call: TRBJ1-6
cdr3_aa: CASSPEGYNSPLHF
cdr3_nt: TGTGCCAGCTCACCAGAGGGATATAATTCACCCCTCCACTTT

v_call: TRBV27
d_call: TRBD1
clone_size: few
j_call: TRBJ2-1
cdr3_aa: CASSADRGVNEQFF
cdr3_nt: TGTGCCAGCAGTGCAGACAGGGGGGTCAATGAGCAGTTCTTC

v_call: TRBV7-2
d_call: NA
clone_size: few
j_call: TRBJ2-7
cdr3_aa: CASSLVSDASSYEQYF
cdr3_nt: TGTGCCAGCAGCTTAGTATCAGACGCCAGCTCCTACGAGCAGTACTTC

v_call: TRBV11-2
d_call: NA
clone_size: NA
j_call: TRBJ1-4
cdr3_aa: CASSPGGSEKLFF
cdr3_nt: TGTGCCAGCAGCCCGGGAGGGAGTGAAAAACTGTTTTTT

v_call: TRBV11-3
d_call: NA
clone_size: many
j_call: TRBJ2-3
cdr3_aa: CASSSPPADTQYF
cdr3_nt: TGTGCCAGCAGCTCCCCCCCGGCAGATACGCAGTATTTT

v_call: TRBV5-4
d_call: TRBD2
clone_size: NA
j_call: TRBJ2-1
cdr3_aa: CASSFSRGWTSFFHNEQFF
cdr3_nt: TGTGCCAGCAGCTTTAGTCGGGGGTGGACTAGCTTTTTCCACAATGAGCAGTTCTTC

v_call: TRBV10-3
d_call: NA
clone_size: NA
j_call: TRBJ2-7
cdr3_aa: CAISQTSPSYEQYF
cdr3_nt: TGTGCCATCAGTCAAACTAGTCCTTCCTACGAGCAGTACTTC

v_call: TRBV18
d_call: TRBD1
clone_size: few
j_call: TRBJ1-6
cdr3_aa: CASSPGTVIPLHF
cdr3_nt: TGTGCCAGCTCACCCGGGACAGTGATACCCCTCCACTTT

v_call: TRBV20-1
d_call: NA
clone_size: NA
j_call: TRBJ1-2
cdr3_aa: CSAIREGYGYTF
cdr3_nt: TGCAGTGCTATTAGGGAGGGGTATGGCTACACCTTC

v_call: TRBV5-1
d_call: TRBD2
clone_size: few
j_call: TRBJ2-1
cdr3_aa: CASSLSVLAGLNEQFF
cdr3_nt: TGCGCCAGCAGCTTGAGTGTACTAGCGGGATTAAATGAGCAGTTCTTC

v_call: TRBV24-1
d_call: TRBD2
clone_size: NA
j_call: TRBJ2-1
cdr3_aa: CATSDLSTSHNEQFF
cdr3_nt: TGTGCCACCAGTGATTTGTCGACTAGCCATAATGAGCAGTTCTTC

v_call: TRBV6-5
d_call: NA
clone_size: NA
j_call: TRBJ2-5
cdr3_aa: CASKARVGTQYF
cdr3_nt: TGTGCCAGCAAGGCGCGTGTGGGTACCCAGTACTTC